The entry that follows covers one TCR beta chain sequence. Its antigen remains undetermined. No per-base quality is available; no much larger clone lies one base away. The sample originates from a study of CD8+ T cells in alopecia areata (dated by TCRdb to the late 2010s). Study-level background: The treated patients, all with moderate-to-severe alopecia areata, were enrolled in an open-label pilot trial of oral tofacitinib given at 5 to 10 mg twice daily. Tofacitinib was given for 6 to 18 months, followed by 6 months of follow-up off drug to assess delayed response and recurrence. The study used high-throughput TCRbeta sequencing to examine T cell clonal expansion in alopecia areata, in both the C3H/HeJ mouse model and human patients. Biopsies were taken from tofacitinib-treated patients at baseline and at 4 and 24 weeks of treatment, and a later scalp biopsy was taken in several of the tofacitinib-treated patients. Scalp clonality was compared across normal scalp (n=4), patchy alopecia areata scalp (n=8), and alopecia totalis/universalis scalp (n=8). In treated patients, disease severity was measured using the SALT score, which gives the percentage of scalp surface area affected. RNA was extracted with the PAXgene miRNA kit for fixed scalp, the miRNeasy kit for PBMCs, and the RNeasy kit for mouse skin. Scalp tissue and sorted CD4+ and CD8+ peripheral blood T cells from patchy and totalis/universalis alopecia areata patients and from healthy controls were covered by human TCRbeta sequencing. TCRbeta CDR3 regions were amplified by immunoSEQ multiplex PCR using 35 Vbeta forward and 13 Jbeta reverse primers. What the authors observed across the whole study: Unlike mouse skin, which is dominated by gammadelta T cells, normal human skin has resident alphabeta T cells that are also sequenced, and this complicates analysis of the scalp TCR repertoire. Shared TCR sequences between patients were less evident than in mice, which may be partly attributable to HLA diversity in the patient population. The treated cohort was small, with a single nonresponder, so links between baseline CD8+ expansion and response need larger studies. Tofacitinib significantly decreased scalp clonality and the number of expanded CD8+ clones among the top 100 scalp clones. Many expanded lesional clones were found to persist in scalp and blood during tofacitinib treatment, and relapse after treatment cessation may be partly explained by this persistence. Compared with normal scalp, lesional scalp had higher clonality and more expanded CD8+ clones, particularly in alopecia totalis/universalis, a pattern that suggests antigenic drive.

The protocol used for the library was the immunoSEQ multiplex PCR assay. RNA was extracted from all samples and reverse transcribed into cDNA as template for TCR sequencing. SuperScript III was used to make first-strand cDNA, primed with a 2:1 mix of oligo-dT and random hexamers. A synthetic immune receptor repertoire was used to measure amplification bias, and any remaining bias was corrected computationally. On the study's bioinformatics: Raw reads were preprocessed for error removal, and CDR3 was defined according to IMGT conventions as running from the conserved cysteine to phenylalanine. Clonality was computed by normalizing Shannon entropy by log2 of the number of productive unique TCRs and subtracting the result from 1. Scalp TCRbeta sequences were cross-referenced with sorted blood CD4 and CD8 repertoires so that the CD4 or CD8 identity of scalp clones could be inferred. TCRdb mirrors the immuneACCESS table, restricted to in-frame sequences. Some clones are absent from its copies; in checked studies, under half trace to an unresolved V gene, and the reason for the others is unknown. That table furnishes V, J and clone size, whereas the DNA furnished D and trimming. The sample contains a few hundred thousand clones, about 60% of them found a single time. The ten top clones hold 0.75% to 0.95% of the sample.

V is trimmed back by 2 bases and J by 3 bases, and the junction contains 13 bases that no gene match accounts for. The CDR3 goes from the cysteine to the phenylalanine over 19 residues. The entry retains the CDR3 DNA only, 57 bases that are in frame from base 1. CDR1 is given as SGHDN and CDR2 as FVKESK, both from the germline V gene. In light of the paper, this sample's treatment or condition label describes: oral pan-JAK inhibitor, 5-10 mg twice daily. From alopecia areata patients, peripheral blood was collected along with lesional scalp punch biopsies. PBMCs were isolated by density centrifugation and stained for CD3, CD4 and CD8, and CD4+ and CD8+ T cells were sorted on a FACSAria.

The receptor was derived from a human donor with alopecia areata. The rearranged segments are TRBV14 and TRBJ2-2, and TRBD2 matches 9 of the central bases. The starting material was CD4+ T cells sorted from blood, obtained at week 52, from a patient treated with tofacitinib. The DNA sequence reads TGTGCCAGCAGCCAAACTCCCCCTAGCGGGGCCGGGTACACCGGGGAGCTGTTTTTT. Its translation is CASSQTPPSGAGYTGELFF.